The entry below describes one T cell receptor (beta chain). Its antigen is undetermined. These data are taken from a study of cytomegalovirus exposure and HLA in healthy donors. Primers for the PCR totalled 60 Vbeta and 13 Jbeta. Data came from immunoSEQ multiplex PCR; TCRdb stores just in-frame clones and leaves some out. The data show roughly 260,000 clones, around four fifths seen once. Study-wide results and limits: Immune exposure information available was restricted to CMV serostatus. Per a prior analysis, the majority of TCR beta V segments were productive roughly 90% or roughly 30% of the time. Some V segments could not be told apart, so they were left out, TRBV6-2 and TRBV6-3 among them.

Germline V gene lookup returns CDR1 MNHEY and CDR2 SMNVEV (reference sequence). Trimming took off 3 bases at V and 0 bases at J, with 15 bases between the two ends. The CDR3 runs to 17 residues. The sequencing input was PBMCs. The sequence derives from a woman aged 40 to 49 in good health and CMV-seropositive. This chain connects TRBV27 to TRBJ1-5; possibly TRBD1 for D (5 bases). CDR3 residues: CASSFLPGPNSNQPQHF. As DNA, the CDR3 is TGTGCCAGCAGTTTTCTGCCAGGGCCAAATAGCAATCAGCCCCAGCATTTT.